This T cell receptor (beta chain) was captured by sequencing in a study of Ad26.COV2.S vaccination and SARS-CoV-2 variants. Treatment given: 19 received Ad26.COV2.S at low or high dose, single or two shots; 5 received placebo; per-sample allocation not given. Samples analyzed were those drawn on day 63 after the first vaccine or placebo injection. Profiled with immunoSEQ multiplex PCR; TCRdb holds only in-frame clones, not every one. In the table there are 350,000 to 600,000 clones, about 89% of which are singletons. Germline loops: CDR1 KGHSH, CDR2 LQKENI. Trimming took 2 bases from V and 2 from J, leaving 15 bases between them. This CDR3 has 17 residues.

The receptor's source is a person aged 18 to 59 who received the Ad26.COV2.S COVID-19 vaccine or a placebo. The rearrangement uses TRBV18 and TRBJ2-2; D ambiguous. The source material was peripheral blood, sampled in a trial of Ad26.COV2.S vaccine versus placebo. The CDR3 sequence is CASSPGLGSPNTGELFF. The CDR3 nucleotides are TGTGCCAGCTCACCAGGGCTCGGGTCCCCAAACACCGGGGAGCTGTTTTTT.